One sample yielded the 32 T cell receptor beta chains listed below, sequenced in a study of patients and donors after allogeneic stem cell transplantation. TCRdb itself ran the RT-PCR reads through MiXCR, one entry per CDR3 protein. The sample includes 190,000 or so distinct CDR3 sequences, roughly two fifths seen only once; the top ten take 33%. Sequenced input: blood, either unsorted or a sorted T cell fraction (not recorded which). The receptors here all came from a human donor who was either an allogeneic HSCT recipient or a stem cell or donor lymphocyte infusion donor (not recorded which). It is not recorded whose cells these are; they may come from a transplant donor.

The chain couples TRBV3-1 to TRBJ2-7; D not resolved. Germline V gene lookup returns CDR1 LGHDT and CDR2 YNNKEL (reference sequence). The germline V and J ends were trimmed by 4 bases and 5 bases, with 12 bases remaining between them. There are 13 residues in the CDR3. The CDR3: CASSPQETDEQYF. In DNA, the CDR3 is TGTGCCAGCAGCCCCCAGGAAACGGACGAGCAGTACTTC.

The chain employs TRBV14 and TRBJ1-3; D is unresolved. V dropped 0 bases and J dropped 0 bases, with 6 bases sitting between them. Germline CDR1 SGHDN, CDR2 FVKESK. The CDR3 has 15 residues. CDR3 sequence reads: CASSQDLHSGNTIYF. The CDR3 DNA is TGTGCCAGCAGCCAAGATCTTCACTCTGGAAACACCATATATTTT. Full variable domain (outside the CDR3, taken from reference TRBV14 and TRBJ1-3): EAGVTQFPSHSVIEKGQTVTLRCDPISGHDNLYWYRRVMGKEIKFLLHFVKESKQDESGMPNNRFLAERTGGTYSTLKVQPAELEDSGVYFCASSQDLHSGNTIYFGEGSWLTVV.

This clonotype was detected a few times. V is TRBV3-1 and J is TRBJ1-2; possibly TRBD1 for D (5 bases). The germline V gene has CDR1 LGHDT and CDR2 YNNKEL (reference sequence). V dropped 1 base and J dropped 6 bases, with 12 bases sitting between them. The CDR3 is 14 amino acids. CDR3 sequence reads: CASSQGAGPNGYTF. The DNA of the CDR3 is TGTGCCAGCAGCCAAGGGGCAGGGCCCAATGGCTACACCTTC.

The chain uses TRBV9 and TRBJ2-1; TRBD2 aligns across 9 bases. V shed 3 bases and J 8 bases; nucleotides not matched to a gene: 3. Germline assignment: CDR1 SGDLS and CDR2 YYNGEE. The CDR3 has 13 amino acids. The CDR3 nucleotides are TGTGCCAGCAGCGAGGGACTAGCCCATGAGCAGTTCTTC. Amino acid sequence: CASSEGLAHEQFF.

This clonotype came up a few times. This chain links TRBV30 with TRBJ1-2, with 7 bases identical to TRBD1. Losses at the gene ends were 0 bases for V and 5 bases for J; bases not matched to a gene: 0. Germline V gene sequence: CDR1 GTSNPN, CDR2 SVGIG (reference sequence). This CDR3 is built from 12 residues. The CDR3 DNA is TGTGCCTGGAGTGTACAGGGGTATGGCTACACCTTC. Its translation: CAWSVQGYGYTF.

This chain connects TRBV7-9 to TRBJ2-2; TRBD2 aligns across 11 bases. This CDR3 has 17 amino acids. Germline V CDR1 and CDR2: SEHNR, FQNEAQ (reference sequence). V shed 6 bases and J 4 bases; nucleotides not matched to a gene: 10. The CDR3 region has the DNA TGTGCCAGCAGTCACCTACTAGCGGGAGAAGGCACCGGGGAGCTGTTTTTT. It yields the protein CASSHLLAGEGTGELFF.

The rearrangement uses TRBV6-5 and TRBJ1-3; D is perhaps TRBD1 (6 bases). The V end lost 5 bases, the J end lost 3 bases, and 17 bases lay between the germline ends. Germline CDR1 reads MNHEY; CDR2 reads SVGAGI. This CDR3 is built from 16 residues. CDR3 in DNA: TGTGCCAGCAGTGTTGCCTCCAGGGGCGTTGGAAACACCATATATTTT. This codes for CASSVASRGVGNTIYF.

The V and J genes are TRBV12-3 or TRBV12-4 and TRBJ1-5, with TRBD1 identical over 7 bases. CDR3 length: 16 residues. V dropped 5 bases and J dropped 7; count of bases not matched to a gene: 14. Written as DNA, the CDR3 is TGTGCCAGCAGTGCCCGGACAGGCGCTTTCGGCCAGCCCCAGCATTTT. It codes for CASSARTGAFGQPQHF.

This clonotype was observed a few times. V usage is TRBV29-1 and J usage is TRBJ2-5, with 10 bases lining up with TRBD2. This CDR3 has 13 amino acids. Per germline, CDR1 SQVTM and CDR2 ANQGSEA. Losses at the gene ends were 4 bases for V and 4 bases for J; bases not matched to a gene: 3. Here the CDR3 reads CSVALAGRETQYF. The CDR3 nucleotides read TGCAGCGTTGCACTAGCGGGAAGAGAGACCCAGTACTTC.

The rearrangement uses TRBV29-1 and TRBJ1-3; no clear D. The V and J ends lost 3 bases and 4 bases respectively, with 13 bases between them. CDR1 is SQVTM, CDR2 ANQGSEA, per germline. This CDR3 comprises 14 residues. CDR3 sequence: CSVDGGSGGNTIYF. The DNA of the CDR3 is TGCAGCGTTGATGGAGGGTCGGGCGGAAACACCATATATTTT.

This clonotype was recorded a few times. This chain joins TRBV29-1 and TRBJ1-1; TRBD1 aligns across 9 bases. With 6 bases clipped from V and 6 bases from J, the junction kept 14 bases outside the gene matches. CDR1 is SQVTM, CDR2 ANQGSEA, per germline. The CDR3 is 15 amino acids. This CDR3 reads CSVAVGQGPQAEAFF. The CDR3 nucleotides read TGCAGCGTGGCGGTCGGACAGGGGCCTCAGGCTGAAGCTTTCTTT.

This clonotype was observed a handful of times. A read error may account for a junction end that differs from germline. V gene TRBV7-7 combines with J gene TRBJ1-4; D possibly corresponds to TRBD1 (6 bases). The CDR3 runs to 18 residues. Germline V gives CDR1 SSHAT, CDR2 FNYEAQ (reference sequence). This CDR3 reads CASPKEGRGPSEGRGPDF. CDR3 bases: TGTGCTAGCCCTAAAGAGGGCAGGGGACCCTCCGAGGGCAGGGGACCGGATTTT.

This clonotype was observed a single time. V usage is TRBV5-1 and J usage is TRBJ1-1; 8 positions agree with TRBD1. V lost 0 bases and J lost 3; bases outside the gene matches: 10. This CDR3 spans 17 amino acids. CDR1 SGHRS and CDR2 YFSETQ come from the germline V gene. The chain's CDR3 is CASSLGGQDPPHTEAFF. Here the CDR3 DNA reads TGCGCCAGCAGCTTGGGGGGACAGGACCCCCCACACACTGAAGCTTTCTTT.

This clonotype has a handful of counts. This chain links TRBV7-9 with TRBJ1-5; D perhaps matches TRBD1 (6 bases). Germline V gives CDR1 SEHNR, CDR2 FQNEAQ (reference sequence). The CDR3 extends over 16 amino acids. V was pared by 0 bases and J by 4 bases, with 13 bases between. The CDR3 DNA reads TGTGCCAGCAGCTTAGCACAGGGAGGGGTGAATCAGCCCCAGCATTTT. Translating gives CASSLAQGGVNQPQHF.

CDR3 sequence (DNA): TGTGCCATCAGTGACCTTGGCACTGAAGCTTTCTTT. The encoded protein is CAISDLGTEAFF. The V gene is TRBV10-3, the J gene TRBJ1-1; no firm D call. This CDR3 region has 12 residues. V lost 3 bases, J lost 4 bases, and 6 bases lay in between. Germline V gives CDR1 ENHRY, CDR2 SYGVKD.

V gene TRBV12-3 or TRBV12-4 combines with J gene TRBJ2-1; D unresolved. V gave up 2 bases and J gave up 7 bases, with 12 bases separating them. The CDR3 contains 14 residues. The CDR3 region has the DNA TGTGCCAGCAGTTTATGGGCCAGGCAAAATGAGCAGTTCTTC. This translates into CASSLWARQNEQFF.

J is TRBJ1-3 and V is TRBV7-2; 7 nucleotides agree with TRBD1. J gave up 8 bases and V 0 bases, and 10 bases lay outside the gene matches. The germline gives CDR1 SGHTA, CDR2 FQGNSA. CDR3 length: 16 residues. CDR3 residues: CASSLALQGLGDTIYF. CDR3 sequence (DNA): TGTGCCAGCAGCTTAGCGCTACAGGGGCTCGGAGACACCATATATTTT.

This clonotype is a singleton in its sample. V gene TRBV9 combines with J gene TRBJ2-5; 7 nucleotides agree with TRBD1. The V gene end was trimmed by 4 bases and the J gene end by 4 bases; junction bases not matched to a gene: 10. This CDR3 comprises 15 residues. CDR1 and CDR2 (germline): SGDLS, YYNGEE. The CDR3 DNA reads TGTGCCAGCAGCCCGACGACAGGGAAGGCAGAGACCCAGTACTTC. This codes for CASSPTTGKAETQYF.

This clonotype was seen a few times. This chain uses TRBV6-2 or TRBV6-3 with TRBJ2-2, with 7 bases lining up with TRBD2. V trimming: 4 bases; J trimming: 3 bases; junction bases outside the gene matches: 14. The CDR3 spans 18 residues. Germline CDR1 is MNHEY and CDR2 is SVGEGT. The CDR3 DNA follows: TGTGCCAGCAGTTTCACCATGGCGGGAGTGGGGTACACCGGGGAGCTGTTTTTT. Encoded protein: CASSFTMAGVGYTGELFF.

This clonotype was observed a few times. The CDR3 is CASSLPLSGLYGYTF. As DNA, the CDR3 is TGTGCCAGCAGCTTACCCCTTTCGGGGCTCTATGGCTACACCTTC. The chain couples TRBV7-2 to TRBJ1-2; D perhaps matches TRBD1 (5 bases). Germline V gene lookup returns CDR1 SGHTA and CDR2 FQGNSA. Between the trimmed V and J ends, which lost 2 bases and 4 bases, there was a span of 14 bases. This CDR3 has 15 amino acids.

The chain employs TRBV29-1 and TRBJ2-1; no firm D call. V was pared by 1 base and J by 0 bases, with 7 bases between. This CDR3 region has 14 residues. Germline V lookup: CDR1 SQVTM, CDR2 ANQGSEA. The CDR3 reads CSVEGWSSYNEQFF. CDR3 DNA: TGCAGCGTTGAAGGGTGGAGCTCCTACAATGAGCAGTTCTTC.

The chain is built from TRBV5-1 and TRBJ2-7, with 7 positions matching TRBD1. The CDR3 extends over 14 amino acids. Germline CDR1 and CDR2: SGHRS and YFSETQ. V gave up 4 bases and J gave up 2 bases; unmatched junction bases: 6. The CDR3 DNA is TGCGCCAGCAGCCCGCCCGGGACAGCCTACGAGCAGTACTTC. Residues: CASSPPGTAYEQYF.

This clonotype was seen only once. The V and J genes are TRBV14 and TRBJ2-7; 7 bases align to TRBD2. The germline CDR1 and CDR2 sequences are SGHDN and FVKESK. This CDR3 region has 13 residues. The V and J ends lost 4 bases and 3 bases, in that order; junction bases with no gene match: 3. CDR3 in DNA: TGTGCCAGCAGCCCCGGACTAGTCTACGAGCAGTACTTC. Translation: CASSPGLVYEQYF.

This clonotype turned up a few times. CDR3 in amino acids: CASSPGHKANYGYTF. CDR3 nucleotides: TGTGCCAGCTCACCCGGACACAAAGCTAACTATGGCTACACCTTC. The V call is TRBV18, the J call TRBJ1-2; TRBD1 is a possible D gene (5 bases). Germline CDR1 KGHSH, CDR2 LQKENI. There are 15 residues in the CDR3. V lost 3 bases, J lost 0 bases, and 11 bases lay in between.

The chain employs TRBV29-1 and TRBJ2-1; D is uncertain. The CDR3 runs to 15 residues. V was cut by 3 bases and J by 7 bases, with 19 bases left in between. CDR1 is SQVTM and CDR2 is ANQGSEA in the germline V gene. The CDR3, as DNA: TGCAGCGTTGATGCCCCGACAAGCCATATTAATGAGCAGTTCTTC. Translated: CSVDAPTSHINEQFF.

V usage is TRBV4-3 and J usage is TRBJ2-3; no clear D. Trimming removed 0 bases at V and 1 base at J, with 8 bases between. Germline V gives CDR1 LGHNA, CDR2 YSLEER. The CDR3 contains 15 residues. CDR3 region: CASSQDWQGTDTQYF. The DNA for the CDR3 is TGCGCCAGCAGCCAAGATTGGCAGGGCACAGATACGCAGTATTTT.

This clonotype was counted a few times. The chain joins TRBV27 to TRBJ1-1; 11 positions match TRBD1. Germline loops: CDR1 MNHEY, CDR2 SMNVEV (reference sequence). This CDR3 is built from 16 residues. J gave up 3 bases and V 7 bases, and 10 bases lay outside the gene matches. Written as DNA, the CDR3 is TGTGCCAGCATTGAGGACAGGGGGCGGGAGGACACTGAAGCTTTCTTT. It encodes CASIEDRGREDTEAFF.

The rearrangement joins TRBV27 to TRBJ1-1; maybe TRBD1 (6 bases). Germline CDR1 reads MNHEY; CDR2 reads SMNVEV (reference sequence). This CDR3 comprises 16 residues. V was trimmed by 4 bases and J by 7 bases, leaving 22 bases between them. The CDR3 nucleotides are TGTGCCAGCAGTTCCCTCGAGTGGGGGGGCTCGGATGAAGCTTTCTTT. Translating it yields CASSSLEWGGSDEAFF.

This clonotype has more than one count but fewer than ten. V is TRBV27 and J is TRBJ2-5; no clear D gene. The CDR3 is made up of 14 amino acids. Germline-derived CDR1 and CDR2 are MNHEY and SMNVEV (reference sequence). Trimming pared 0 bases from V and 2 bases from J, leaving 7 bases between. In DNA form, the CDR3 reads TGTGCCAGCAGTTTATCGGGCAGTCAAGAGACCCAGTACTTC. Translated: CASSLSGSQETQYF.

The chain uses TRBV7-3 and TRBJ1-1; D ambiguous. From germline, CDR1 is SGHTA and CDR2 FQGTGA. V shed 2 bases and J shed 5 bases, with 9 bases lying between them. This CDR3 has 13 residues. The DNA for the CDR3 is TGTGCCAGCAGCTTAGATTTTAGTACTGAAGCTTTCTTT. Translation gives CASSLDFSTEAFF. Drawing the rest from reference TRBV7-3 and TRBJ1-1, the complete variable domain is GAGVSQTPSNKVTEKGKYVELRCDPISGHTALYWYRQSLGQGPEFLIYFQGTGAADDSGLPNDRFFAVRPEGSVSTLKIQRTERGDSAVYLCASSLDFSTEAFFGQGTRLTVV.

The chain employs TRBV2 and TRBJ2-3; D tentatively reads TRBD1 or TRBD2 (5 bases each). This CDR3 comprises 15 residues. Trimming left V 7 bases short and J 0 bases short, with 14 bases between. The V gene's germline CDR1 is SNHLY and CDR2 FYNNEI. CDR3 protein: CASTVFGASTDTQYF. For the CDR3, the DNA is TGTGCCAGCACCGTTTTCGGGGCCAGCACAGATACGCAGTATTTT.

This clonotype was detected only a few times. V is TRBV7-2 and J is TRBJ1-4; no reliable D call. The CDR3 covers 16 residues. Germline V gene sequence: CDR1 SGHTA, CDR2 FQGNSA. With 1 base removed from V and 4 bases from J, the gap between germline ends came to 13 bases. CDR3 DNA sequence: TGTGCCAGCAGCTTAGTGGGGTCAGTTAGTAATGAAAAACTGTTTTTT. Translated, it gives CASSLVGSVSNEKLFF.